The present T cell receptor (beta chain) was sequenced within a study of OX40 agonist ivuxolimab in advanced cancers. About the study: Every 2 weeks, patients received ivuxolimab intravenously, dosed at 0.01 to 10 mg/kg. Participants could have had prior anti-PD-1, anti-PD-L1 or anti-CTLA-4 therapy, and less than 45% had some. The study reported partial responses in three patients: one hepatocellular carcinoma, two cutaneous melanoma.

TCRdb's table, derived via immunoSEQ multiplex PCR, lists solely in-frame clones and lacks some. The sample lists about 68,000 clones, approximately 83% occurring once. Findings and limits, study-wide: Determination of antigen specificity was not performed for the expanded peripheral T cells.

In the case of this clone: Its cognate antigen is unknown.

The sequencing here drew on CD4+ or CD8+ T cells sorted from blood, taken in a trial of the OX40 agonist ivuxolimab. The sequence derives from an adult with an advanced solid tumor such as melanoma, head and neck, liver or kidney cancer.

The CDR3 spells CASSLTSNQPQHF. The DNA of the CDR3 is TGTGCCAGCAGCTTAACGAGCAATCAGCCCCAGCATTTT. The chain recombines TRBV7-9 with TRBJ1-5; the D is unclear. V was shortened by 2 bases and J by 1 base, with 3 bases between the two germline ends. This CDR3 region has 13 residues. The germline V gene encodes CDR1 SEHNR and CDR2 FQNEAQ (reference sequence).